Following are 25 T cell receptor beta chains from one sample sequenced in a study of human T cells and chemical hapten exposure. TCRdb reprocessed the RACE reads with MiXCR, giving one entry per CDR3 protein. The data contain roughly 39,000 distinct CDR3 sequences, more than 9.5% of them singletons. Indicated time point: patch test 3, about 24 weeks after DPC sensitization. Treatment given: therapeutic diphenylcyclopropenone sensitization with weekly scalp DPC. Whole blood, unfractionated, served as the material for total RNA extraction. The sequencing used whole blood, collected in connection with sensitization to the hapten diphenylcyclopropenone (DPC). The receptors originated from a woman between 40 and 55 years old with alopecia areata. Some clones in this sample may be carry-over from other donors' samples.

This clonotype occurred many times. This chain's CDR3 is CASSLQPNEQFF. Here the CDR3 DNA reads TGTGCCAGCAGCCTCCAGCCCAATGAGCAGTTCTTC. J is TRBJ2-1 and V is TRBV7-9, with D hard to call. Germline V gives CDR1 SEHNR, CDR2 FQNEAQ (reference sequence). V was pared by 5 bases and J by 6 bases, with 8 bases between. There are 12 residues in the CDR3.

The chain links TRBV29-1 to TRBJ2-7; a weak D match, TRBD1 (6 bases). CDR1 and CDR2 from the germline V gene are SQVTM and ANQGSEA. CDR3 length: 15 amino acids. Trimming removed 7 bases at V and 0 bases at J, with 19 bases between. The CDR3, as DNA: TGCAGCGCCAACACCCCCACAGGGTCCTCCTACGAGCAGTACTTC. Translated: CSANTPTGSSYEQYF.

This clonotype was observed a few times. J is TRBJ2-1 and V is TRBV2, with a tentative D call TRBD2 (5 bases). Germline assignment: CDR1 SNHLY and CDR2 FYNNEI. V lost 6 bases, J lost 10 bases, and 13 bases lay in between. The CDR3 is made up of 12 amino acids. The CDR3 sequence: CASRMGWEEQFF. For the CDR3, the DNA is TGTGCCAGCAGGATGGGATGGGAGGAGCAGTTCTTC.

This clonotype was detected a few times. The rearrangement uses TRBV18 and TRBJ2-2, with TRBD2 matching 9 bases. CDR1 and CDR2 from the germline V gene are KGHSH and LQKENI. This CDR3 contains 17 residues. The V and J ends lost 0 bases and 1 base, in that order; junction bases with no gene match: 3. The CDR3 sequence: CASSPPSGGVNTGELFF. In nucleotides, the CDR3 is TGTGCCAGCTCACCACCTAGCGGGGGCGTGAACACCGGGGAGCTGTTTTTT.

This clonotype was seen repeatedly, ten times or more. V usage is TRBV2 and J usage is TRBJ2-5; 13 nucleotides match TRBD2. The CDR3 totals 15 residues. J gave up 5 bases and V 10 bases, and 10 bases lay outside the gene matches. Germline V lookup: CDR1 SNHLY, CDR2 FYNNEI. Here the CDR3 reads CANQRGLAGLETQYF. CDR3 in DNA: TGTGCCAACCAAAGGGGACTAGCGGGGTTGGAGACCCAGTACTTC.

This clonotype was seen ten or more times. The gene calls are TRBV5-1 and TRBJ2-5, with 9 bases fitting TRBD1. The CDR3 has 15 amino acids. The trim removed 0 bases at V and 4 bases at J, leaving 4 bases unmatched. Germline CDR1 is SGHRS and CDR2 is YFSETQ. The CDR3: CASSLGQGDGETQYF. As DNA, the CDR3 is TGCGCCAGCAGCTTGGGACAGGGGGATGGAGAGACCCAGTACTTC.

About this clonotype: This may be a read error, as it is one base from a much larger clone. The CDR3 sequence: CASSWGGGAHNEQFF. CDR3 nucleotide sequence: TGCGCCAGCAGCTGGGGTGGCGGAGCTCACAATGAGCAGTTCTTC. V and J are TRBV5-1 and TRBJ2-1, with unresolved D. Trimming took 3 bases from V and 5 from J, leaving 15 bases between them. In germline, CDR1 is SGHRS, CDR2 YFSETQ. This CDR3 has 15 amino acids.

This clonotype was seen at least ten times. Here the CDR3 reads CASSLGAKNIQYF. The CDR3 DNA is TGTGCCAGCAGCTTGGGAGCCAAAAACATTCAGTACTTC. The V and J genes are TRBV7-6 and TRBJ2-4; unclear D gene. Germline lookup yields CDR1 SGHVS and CDR2 FNYEAQ. Trimming took 3 bases from V and 0 from J, leaving 3 bases between them. The CDR3 is made up of 13 amino acids.

This clonotype came up many times. The CDR3 protein is CAISRDSSTDTQYF. Written as DNA, the CDR3 is TGTGCCATCAGCCGGGACTCTAGCACAGATACGCAGTATTTT. The V call is TRBV10-3, the J call TRBJ2-3, with D maybe TRBD2 (6 bases). V lost 6 bases to trimming and J lost 0 bases, with 10 bases between them. Germline CDR1 is ENHRY and CDR2 is SYGVKD. The CDR3 length is 14 residues.

This clonotype was seen a few times. The chain is built from TRBV7-8 and TRBJ2-7; 10 nucleotides line up with TRBD2. V shed 0 bases, J shed 6 bases, and the junction held 5 bases outside the gene matches. Germline V gene sequence: CDR1 SGHVS, CDR2 FQNEAQ. The CDR3 extends over 15 amino acids. The CDR3 coding sequence is TGTGCCAGCAGCTTAGCCCCCCGGACTAGCGGCGAGCAGTACTTC. Amino acids: CASSLAPRTSGEQYF.

The chain links TRBV10-3 to TRBJ2-3; 13 bases are shared with TRBD2. The CDR3 runs to 14 residues. Germline loops: CDR1 ENHRY, CDR2 SYGVKD. J gave up 7 bases and V 8 bases, and 6 bases lay outside the gene matches. CDR3 DNA sequence: TGTGCCATCCAGACTAGCGGGGGGCCTTATACGCAGTATTTT. This gives the protein CAIQTSGGPYTQYF.

This clonotype was detected only a few times. The chain has TRBV9 and TRBJ2-1; D uncertain. CDR3 length: 13 residues. The V end lost 4 bases, the J end lost 5 bases, and 10 bases lay between the germline ends. Germline CDR1 is SGDLS and CDR2 is YYNGEE. This CDR3 reads CASSLSPHNEQFF. CDR3 DNA sequence: TGTGCCAGCAGCCTAAGCCCCCACAATGAGCAGTTCTTC.

This clonotype was counted a few times. The V gene is TRBV27, the J gene TRBJ1-1, with a weak D call TRBD1 (5 bases). CDR1 is MNHEY and CDR2 is SMNVEV in the germline V gene (reference sequence). With 0 bases removed from V and 3 bases from J, the gap between germline ends came to 14 bases. This CDR3 spans 16 amino acids. CDR3 DNA sequence: TGTGCCAGCAGTTTATCCCCGACAGCTGAGGACACTGAAGCTTTCTTT. Protein product: CASSLSPTAEDTEAFF.

V is TRBV27 and J is TRBJ2-1; 11 positions agree with TRBD2. The V and J ends lost 5 bases and 8 bases, in that order; junction bases with no gene match: 8. This CDR3 region has 15 residues. Germline lookup yields CDR1 MNHEY and CDR2 SMNVEV (reference sequence). The CDR3 loop reads CASSPITSGSDEQFF. CDR3 in DNA: TGTGCCAGCAGTCCCATAACTAGCGGGAGTGATGAGCAGTTCTTC.

This CDR3 reads CASSRQGATDTGELFF. For the CDR3, the DNA is TGCGCCAGCAGTCGACAGGGGGCAACTGACACCGGGGAGCTGTTTTTT. The genes are TRBV5-1 and TRBJ2-2, with 10 positions matching TRBD1. Germline CDR1 and CDR2: SGHRS and YFSETQ. The length of the CDR3 is 16 residues. With V trimmed by 5 bases and J by 3 bases, 7 bases remained unmatched. Using reference TRBV5-1 and TRBJ2-2 for the parts outside the CDR3, the full variable domain is KAGVTQTPRYLIKTRGQQVTLSCSPISGHRSVSWYQQTPGQGLQFLFEYFSETQRNKGNFPGRFSGRQFSNSRSEMNVSTLELGDSALYLCASSRQGATDTGELFFGEGSRLTVL.

This clonotype has more than one count but fewer than ten. The V call is TRBV2, the J call TRBJ2-1; the D is unclear. The CDR3 has 10 amino acids. V lost 9 bases, J lost 5 bases, and 5 bases lay in between. From germline, CDR1 is SNHLY and CDR2 FYNNEI. The CDR3 is CASANNEQFF. The CDR3 DNA reads as TGTGCCAGTGCCAACAATGAGCAGTTCTTC.

The rearrangement links TRBV19 to TRBJ1-5, with D unclear. CDR3 length: 15 residues. Trimming pared 3 bases from V and 2 bases from J, leaving 11 bases between. Germline loops: CDR1 LNHDA, CDR2 SQIVND (reference sequence). For the CDR3, the DNA is TGTGCCAGTAGTATTGAGGATGATGGCAATCAGCCCCAGCATTTT. Encoded protein: CASSIEDDGNQPQHF.

A few counts support this clonotype. The V and J genes are TRBV20-1 and TRBJ1-3; D gene uncertain. The CDR3 contains 14 residues. V was trimmed by 6 bases and J by 0 bases, leaving 12 bases between them. CDR1 and CDR2 (germline): DFQATT, SNEGSKA (reference sequence). CDR3 DNA: TGCAGTGCCCTCCGGACGGCCTCTGGAAACACCATATATTTT. Its protein product is CSALRTASGNTIYF.

This clonotype was detected a few times. The V call is TRBV7-2, the J call TRBJ1-6, with D tentatively TRBD1 (5 bases). The CDR3 has 14 amino acids. The V end lost 1 base, the J end lost 7 bases, and 8 bases lay between the germline ends. Per the germline V gene, CDR1 is SGHTA and CDR2 is FQGNSA. CDR3 nucleotide sequence: TGTGCCAGCAGCTTAGGGGACCGCAATTCACCCCTCCACTTT. It codes for CASSLGDRNSPLHF.

A note on this clonotype: A read error may produce the germline difference seen at one junction end. The chain carries TRBV7-2 and TRBJ2-1; possibly TRBD2 for D (6 bases). The CDR3 is 13 amino acids. Germline loops: CDR1 SGHTA, CDR2 FQGNSA. CDR3 residues: CVSSSGTHNEQFF. CDR3 in DNA: TGTGTCAGCAGCTCGGGGACTCACAATGAGCAGTTCTTC.

The chain carries TRBV28 and TRBJ1-2; no reliable D call. Deletions cut 1 base from V and 2 bases from J, with 11 bases between. Germline V CDR1 and CDR2: MDHEN, SYDVKM. The length of the CDR3 is 15 residues. The CDR3 sequence is CASSLYADQNYGYTF. The CDR3 region has the DNA TGTGCCAGCAGTTTATATGCAGACCAGAACTATGGCTACACCTTC.

This clonotype was detected a few times. The CDR3 sequence is CSVGPDSYQPQHF. The CDR3 coding sequence is TGCAGCGTGGGCCCGGACAGTTATCAGCCCCAGCATTTT. The genes are TRBV29-1 and TRBJ1-5, with D tentatively TRBD1 (6 bases). The germline gives CDR1 SQVTM, CDR2 ANQGSEA. V lost 6 bases and J lost 5, with 14 bases in between. The CDR3 totals 13 residues. The full variable domain, in which reference TRBV29-1 and TRBJ1-5 provide the parts outside the CDR3, is SAVISQKPSRDICQRGTSLTIQCQVDSQVTMMFWYRQQPGQSLTLIATANQGSEATYESGFVIDKFPISRPNLTFSTLTVSNMSPEDSSIYLCSVGPDSYQPQHFGDGTRLSIL.

This clonotype was counted at least ten times. V gene TRBV19 combines with J gene TRBJ1-5; 7 bases agree with TRBD1. The CDR3 runs to 12 residues. CDR1 is LNHDA, CDR2 SQIVND, per germline (reference sequence). J lost 8 bases, V lost 8 bases, and 6 bases had no gene match. CDR3 sequence reads: CASRQGFEPQHF. CDR3 in DNA: TGTGCCAGTCGACAGGGTTTTGAGCCCCAGCATTTT.

This clonotype showed up just a few times. This chain uses TRBV9 with TRBJ1-1; D possibly corresponds to TRBD1 (5 bases). V was pared by 3 bases and J by 4 bases, with 13 bases between. The CDR3 loop spans 14 amino acids. The germline gives CDR1 SGDLS, CDR2 YYNGEE. The CDR3 region is CASSATGTATEAFF. Written as DNA, the CDR3 is TGTGCCAGCAGCGCTACCGGGACCGCCACTGAAGCTTTCTTT.

This clonotype appeared many times. The chain uses TRBV19 and TRBJ2-2, with 8 bases identical to TRBD1. The CDR3 consists of 14 residues. CDR1 is LNHDA and CDR2 is SQIVND in the germline V gene (reference sequence). V lost 6 bases, J lost 4 bases, and 4 bases stayed unmatched. The CDR3 sequence: CASSPDRVTGELFF. Written as DNA, the CDR3 is TGTGCCAGTAGCCCGGACAGGGTCACCGGGGAGCTGTTTTTT. The full variable domain, completed using reference TRBV19 and TRBJ2-2, is DGGITQSPKYLFRKEGQNVTLSCEQNLNHDAMYWYRQDPGQGLRLIYYSQIVNDFQKGDIAEGYSVSREKKESFPLTVTSAQKNPTAFYLCASSPDRVTGELFFGEGSRLTVL.